This TCR beta chain was found in a study of monozygotic twins with inflammatory bowel disease. For each CDR3 protein, TCRdb gives one entry from its re-call of the 5' RACE reads, without DNA. The sample shows about 200,000 distinct CDR3 sequences, and 7.7% sits with its ten largest clones. Germline loops: CDR1 SGHVS, CDR2 FQNEAQ. The CDR3 sequence is 14 residues long. This chain joins TRBV7-8 and TRBJ2-5; TCRdb calls TRBD1, which cannot be checked without DNA. The sequenced sample consisted of blood. The receptor's source is a human donor with ulcerative colitis or Crohn's disease, or a healthy co-twin of an affected twin (not recorded which). CDR3 region: CASAQGAPGDTQYF.